This T cell receptor beta chain was sequenced for a study of blood T cells in healthy people across ages. Every sample yielded at least 7 million isolated PBMCs. This CDR3 is built from 15 residues. Trimming cost V 0 bases and J 6 bases, with 14 bases left between them. Germline values: CDR1 DFQATT, CDR2 SNEGSKA (reference sequence). This clonotype came up once. Primed by a sample-barcoded 5' primer and a J-beta primer mix, a second PCR proceeded for about 6 to 11 cycles. A single record per CDR3 protein comes from TCRdb applying MiXCR to the 5' RACE reads. The sample records about a million distinct CDR3 sequences, roughly 51% being singletons.

V gene TRBV20-1 combines with J gene TRBJ2-2, with TRBD2 as a possible D gene (6 bases). This receptor was taken from a woman aged 55-70 years in good health. Sequenced sample: blood. CDR3 in amino acids: CSARDVRGRPGELFF. As DNA, the CDR3 is TGCAGTGCTAGAGATGTGCGGGGAAGGCCCGGGGAGCTGTTTTTT.